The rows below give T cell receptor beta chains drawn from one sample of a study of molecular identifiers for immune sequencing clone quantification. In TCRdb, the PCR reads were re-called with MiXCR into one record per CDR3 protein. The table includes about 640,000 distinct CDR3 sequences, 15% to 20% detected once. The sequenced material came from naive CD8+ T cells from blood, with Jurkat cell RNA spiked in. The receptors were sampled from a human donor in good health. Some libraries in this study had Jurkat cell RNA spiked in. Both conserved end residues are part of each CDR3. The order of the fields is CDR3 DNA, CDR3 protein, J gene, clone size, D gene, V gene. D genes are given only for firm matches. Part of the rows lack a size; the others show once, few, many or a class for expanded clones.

TGTGCCAGCAGTTCCCCGCTTACGGCTAGCAGCTCTAGCACAGATACGCAGTATTTT CASSSPLTASSSSTDTQYF TRBJ2-3 many NA TRBV6-6
TGTGCCAGCAGCACCGCAGGGTTAGCCAAAAACATTCAGTACTTC CASSTAGLAKNIQYF TRBJ2-4 many NA TRBV7-9
TGTGCCAGCAGTTACTGGGTAGGGGGACTGGAGACCCAGTACTTC CASSYWVGGLETQYF TRBJ2-5 NA NA TRBV6-2/TRBV6-3
TGTGCCTGGGCCCTACAGGGATGGTCACAGCCCCAGCATTTT CAWALQGWSQPQHF TRBJ1-5 many NA TRBV30
TGTGCCAGCAGCTACGGACCGGGGACCCAGTACTTC CASSYGPGTQYF TRBJ2-5 many NA TRBV9
TGTGCCAGCAGATTCGGGGGCGTGGGGACCGGGGAGCTGTTTTTT CASRFGGVGTGELFF TRBJ2-2 few NA TRBV12-3/TRBV12-4
TGTGCCACCAGTGATTTGGCAGCAGCCTACGAGCAGTACTTC CATSDLAAAYEQYF TRBJ2-7 NA NA TRBV24-1
TGCGCCAGCAGCCGCACCTGGCAGGGTCTAGATACGCAGTATTTT CASSRTWQGLDTQYF TRBJ2-3 many NA TRBV4-1
TGTGCCAGCAGTTTAGAACTGGACGGGATGACTAACTATGGCTGCACCTTC CASSLELDGMTNYGCTF TRBJ1-2 NA NA TRBV12-3/TRBV12-4
TGTACCAGCAGCCAAGGGACAGGGGGCAACGAGCAGTACTTC CTSSQGTGGNEQYF TRBJ2-7 NA TRBD1 TRBV4-2
TGTGCCACCAGTGATTCTATACTCGCGGGAGGGTACACCGGGGAGCTGTTTTTT CATSDSILAGGYTGELFF TRBJ2-2 few TRBD2 TRBV24-1
TGTGCCAGCAGCTTAGCGTTGGAGGGGGGGCTAAATACGCAGTATTTT CASSLALEGGLNTQYF TRBJ2-3 many NA TRBV7-9
TGCAGTGCTAGAGACGGGGGACAGGCGATCTACGAGCAGTACTTC CSARDGGQAIYEQYF TRBJ2-7 NA TRBD1 TRBV20-1
TGTGCCAGCAGTTCCGGACATTTCCAGTTCAACACCGGGGAGCTGTTTTTT CASSSGHFQFNTGELFF TRBJ2-2 NA NA TRBV28
TGTGCCAGCAGTTACGGTCTAGCGGTCTACAATGAGCAGTTCTTC CASSYGLAVYNEQFF TRBJ2-1 many TRBD2 TRBV6-2/TRBV6-3
TGCGCCAACAGAACAAAGCGGGAGGCCCTCTCCTACGAGCAGTACTTC CANRTKREALSYEQYF TRBJ2-7 NA TRBD2 TRBV23-1
TGTTCCAGTAGTATGACAGGGGGACTTGGCTACACCTTC CSSSMTGGLGYTF TRBJ1-2 NA TRBD1 TRBV19
TGCAGTGCCCAAGTCCCAAAAGCGCTACGAGATACGCAGTATTTT CSAQVPKALRDTQYF TRBJ2-3 many NA TRBV20-1
TGTGCCAGCAGACAGAGACGGGGCTCCTACAATGAGCAGTTCTTC CASRQRRGSYNEQFF TRBJ2-1 NA NA TRBV6-5
TGCAGCCCTTATAGCCCCGGGGGTATCTACGAGCAGTACTTC CSPYSPGGIYEQYF TRBJ2-7 many NA TRBV20-1
TGCGCCAGCAGCTTGGAGGGAAGGGTCGACGAGCAGTACTTC CASSLEGRVDEQYF TRBJ2-7 many NA TRBV5-1
TGTGCCAGCAGTACGCAGAGGTCACCCCTCCACTTT CASSTQRSPLHF TRBJ1-6 many NA TRBV6-5
TGTGCCAGCAGTTCCCTAGGGGATCAGCCCCAGCATTTT CASSSLGDQPQHF TRBJ1-5 many NA TRBV28
TGTGCCAGCAGTTTCACGATAGCGGAAGGAATGGACACCGGGGAGCTGTTTTTT CASSFTIAEGMDTGELFF TRBJ2-2 few NA TRBV28
TGTGCCTGGAGCTATCGACTAGCGGGGGGCACAGATACGCAGTATTTT CAWSYRLAGGTDTQYF TRBJ2-3 many TRBD2 TRBV30